This TCR beta chain was identified in a study of PD-1 blockade in classical Hodgkin lymphoma. Profiled with immunoSEQ multiplex PCR; TCRdb holds only in-frame clones, not every one. The sample records 100,000 or so clones, roughly 87% being singletons. Per germline, CDR1 SGHKS and CDR2 YYEKEE (reference sequence). The V gene lost 2 bases and the J gene lost 8 bases, with 11 bases spanning the gap. The CDR3 has 13 residues. Indicated time point: cycle 4 day 1 (C4D1), after 5 to 7 weeks of nivolumab. With no exception, relapse followed autologous stem cell transplantation in all patients, and brentuximab vedotin exposure varied.

The chain links TRBV5-5 to TRBJ2-1, with D perhaps TRBD2 (6 bases). Source: peripheral blood mononuclear cells (PBMCs), taken before the fourth cycle of nivolumab. The source is a human donor with classical Hodgkin lymphoma. CDR3 in amino acids: CASSFPGVDEQFF. Written as DNA, the CDR3 is TGTGCCAGCAGCTTTCCGGGAGTCGATGAGCAGTTCTTC.